These 21 T cell receptor beta chains originate from one sample sequenced in a study of cytomegalovirus exposure and HLA in healthy donors. Use of 60 Vbeta and 13 Jbeta primers characterized the PCR. Profiling relied on immunoSEQ multiplex PCR, and the TCRdb table lists in-frame clones only, not all of them. The profile shows 110,000 to 150,000 clones, about 79% of them singletons. The sample was PBMCs. The receptors were gathered from a man aged 35-49 years in good health and CMV-seropositive.

In its sample, this clone was seen a few times. The chain's CDR3 is CASSLTGDWVGTEAFF. Written as DNA, the CDR3 is TGTGCCAGCAGTTTAACAGGGGACTGGGTTGGGACTGAAGCTTTCTTT. J is TRBJ1-1 and V is TRBV28; 7 nucleotides agree with TRBD1. Germline trimming cut 2 bases from V and 5 bases from J; bases unmatched to any gene: 11. Germline V CDR1 and CDR2: MDHEN, SYDVKM. The CDR3 sequence is 16 residues long.

The chain has TRBV11-3 and TRBJ1-1; D not certain. This CDR3 comprises 13 residues. Germline-derived CDR1 and CDR2 are SGHNT and YENEEA. Trimming took off 3 bases at V and 1 base at J, with 6 bases between the two ends. The CDR3 bases are TGTGCCAGCAGCTTCGGAGGGAACACTGAAGCTTTCTTT. Its protein product is CASSFGGNTEAFF.

The chain employs TRBV6-6 and TRBJ2-7; 8 bases agree with TRBD1. The CDR3 is made up of 15 amino acids. Trimming cost V 4 bases and J 6 bases; bases outside gene matches: 11. Germline V gives CDR1 MNHNY, CDR2 SVGAGI (reference sequence). The CDR3 loop reads CASSSSSQGAREQYF. The CDR3 DNA follows: TGTGCCAGCAGTTCATCATCTCAGGGGGCGCGCGAGCAGTACTTC.

CDR3 DNA: TGTGCCAGCAGCCCCCCCGGGACAGGGATCATTCAGTACTTC. Translating it yields CASSPPGTGIIQYF. The J gene is TRBJ2-4, the V gene TRBV7-9; TRBD1 matches 9 bases. Germline assignment: CDR1 SEHNR and CDR2 FQNEAQ (reference sequence). V lost 5 bases and J lost 9; bases outside the gene matches: 8. The CDR3 covers 14 residues.

The J gene is TRBJ2-5, the V gene TRBV7-6; 9 bases map to TRBD2. The J call may be wrong; the DNA end is better matched by TRBJ2-7. The CDR3 has 18 amino acids. Germline CDR1 reads SGHVS; CDR2 reads FNYEAQ. The CDR3 region has the DNA TGTGCCAGCAGCTTATTCTGGGGTAGCGGGAGAGACCCGGCCGAGCAGTACTTC. This sequence encodes CASSLFWGSGRDPAEQYF.

The chain couples TRBV18 to TRBJ1-3; D remains unclear. The CDR3 is 17 amino acids. Germline CDR1 KGHSH, CDR2 LQKENI. V lost 2 bases, J lost 2 bases, and 16 bases lay in between. CDR3 DNA sequence: TGTGCCAGCTCACCAGAAGTCTCCGCAGGAACTGGAAACACCATATATTTT. It specifies CASSPEVSAGTGNTIYF.

The CDR3 nucleotides read TGTGCCACCCGTAGCGGGAGACAATCCTACGAGCAGTACTTC. It translates to CATRSGRQSYEQYF. The rearrangement joins TRBV10-3 to TRBJ2-7; 9 nucleotides match TRBD2. Germline CDR1 is ENHRY and CDR2 is SYGVKD. The length of the CDR3 is 14 residues. V gave up 10 bases and J gave up 1 base; unmatched junction bases: 8.

The chain recombines TRBV29-1 with TRBJ2-7; 11 positions match TRBD2. CDR3 length: 17 amino acids. Germline V gene sequence: CDR1 SQVTM, CDR2 ANQGSEA. The trim removed 6 bases at V and 4 bases at J, leaving 17 bases unmatched. Here the CDR3 DNA reads TGCAGCGTCCAAGGGGCAGGAATTAGCGGGAGGGCTTACGAGCAGTACTTC. It codes for CSVQGAGISGRAYEQYF.

The chain joins TRBV29-1 to TRBJ1-2; 9 bases are a match to TRBD1. Germline V gene sequence: CDR1 SQVTM, CDR2 ANQGSEA. V lost 6 bases, J lost 5 bases, and 10 bases stayed unmatched. The CDR3 is made up of 14 amino acids. This CDR3 is CSVRGQGYLYGYTF. As DNA, the CDR3 is TGCAGCGTGCGGGGACAGGGTTATTTATATGGCTACACCTTC.

The chain links TRBV11-2 to TRBJ2-5; 10 nucleotides align to TRBD2. This CDR3 region has 17 residues. The V and J ends lost 2 bases and 2 bases, in that order; junction bases with no gene match: 8. The germline CDR1 and CDR2 sequences are SGHAT and FQNNGV. The CDR3, as DNA: TGTGCCAGCAGCTTATGGCTAGCGGGAGCCAAACAAGAGACCCAGTACTTC. It is translated as CASSLWLAGAKQETQYF.

This clone came up once. The chain carries TRBV18 and TRBJ1-2; 8 bases are shared with TRBD1. This CDR3 is 12 amino acids long. Per germline, CDR1 KGHSH and CDR2 LQKENI. Trimming took 3 bases from V and 8 from J; bases not matched to a gene: 2. CDR3 residues: CASSPTGVGYTF. CDR3 nucleotide sequence: TGTGCCAGCTCACCGACAGGGGTAGGCTACACCTTC.

This sequence joins TRBV18 and TRBJ1-1; D is possibly TRBD1 (5 bases). Germline CDR1 reads KGHSH; CDR2 reads LQKENI. The CDR3 is 14 residues long. The germline V and J ends were trimmed by 0 bases and 2 bases, with 7 bases remaining between them. The DNA of the CDR3 is TGTGCCAGCTCACCACCAGGGGCCAACACTGAAGCTTTCTTT. It yields the protein CASSPPGANTEAFF.

This clone was counted a single time. The chain is built from TRBV10-3 and TRBJ2-7; D gene unclear. The V gene's germline CDR1 is ENHRY and CDR2 SYGVKD. CDR3 length: 15 amino acids. V was pared by 3 bases and J by 5 bases, with 17 bases between. CDR3 amino acids: CAISEWFLVNDEQYF. In DNA, the CDR3 is TGTGCCATCAGTGAATGGTTCCTAGTTAATGACGAGCAGTACTTC.

This chain connects TRBV27 to TRBJ1-5; 11 nucleotides agree with TRBD1. This CDR3 has 14 residues. CDR1 is MNHEY, CDR2 SMNVEV, per germline (reference sequence). J was trimmed by 12 bases and V by 5 bases; bases with no gene match: 9. The CDR3 region has the DNA TGTGCCAGCAGTACGTCCCGGGACAGGGGGGGCCAGCATTTT. Translation: CASSTSRDRGGQHF.

A word on this clone: The sample contains more than one DNA sequence encoding this CDR3. This chain uses TRBV13 with TRBJ2-7, with 15 bases that match TRBD2. The CDR3 loop spans 15 amino acids. Trimming removed 4 bases from V and 4 bases from J; junction bases left unmatched: 2. Germline-derived CDR1 and CDR2 are PRHDT and FYEKMQ (reference sequence). In DNA form, the CDR3 reads TGTGCCAGCAGCTCGGGACTAGCGGGAGGTTACGAGCAGTACTTC. Translation gives CASSSGLAGGYEQYF. Complete variable domain (other parts from reference TRBV13 and TRBJ2-7): AAGVIQSPRHLIKEKRETATLKCYPIPRHDTVYWYQQGPGQDPQFLISFYEKMQSDKGSIPDRFSAQQFSDYHSELNMSSLELGDSALYFCASSSGLAGGYEQYFGPGTRLTVT.

This clone was detected only once. The chain employs TRBV4-3 and TRBJ2-2; the match to TRBD1 covers 7 bases. V was pared by 7 bases and J by 0 bases, with 2 bases of the junction left unmatched. Germline values: CDR1 LGHNA, CDR2 YSLEER. This CDR3 comprises 14 residues. The CDR3 loop reads CASNGTANTGELFF. The CDR3 region has the DNA TGCGCCAGCAACGGGACAGCGAACACCGGGGAGCTGTTTTTT.

The chain carries TRBV30 and TRBJ2-7; TRBD2 is a possible D gene (6 bases). The CDR3 sequence is 14 residues long. Germline V gives CDR1 GTSNPN, CDR2 SVGIG (reference sequence). Deletions cut 3 bases from V and 12 bases from J, with 24 bases between. The CDR3 nucleotides read TGTGCCTGGAGCTCTGCGGGGCCAGGCCGAGGTGGGTACTTC. It encodes CAWSSAGPGRGGYF.

V usage is TRBV15 and J usage is TRBJ1-1; TRBD1 might be the D (6 bases). V dropped 8 bases and J dropped 1 base, with 17 bases sitting between them. The CDR3 extends over 15 amino acids. Germline CDR1 is LNHNV and CDR2 is YYDKDF (reference sequence). DNA of the CDR3: TGTGCCACCTATCGAGGGGGGGACCGGAACACTGAAGCTTTCTTT. Amino acid sequence: CATYRGGDRNTEAFF. Complete variable domain (other parts from reference TRBV15 and TRBJ1-1): DAMVIQNPRYQVTQFGKPVTLSCSQTLNHNVMYWYQQKSSQAPKLLFHYYDKDFNNEADTPDNFQSRRPNTSFCFLDIRSPGLGDTAMYLCATYRGGDRNTEAFFGQGTRLTVV.

V is TRBV9 and J is TRBJ1-5; TRBD1 matches at 7 bases. The CDR3 extends over 15 amino acids. J lost 0 bases, V lost 4 bases, and 4 bases had no gene match. Germline V gives CDR1 SGDLS, CDR2 YYNGEE. The DNA of the CDR3 is TGTGCCAGCAGCCCAGGGGGGCGTAGCAATCAGCCCCAGCATTTT. It encodes CASSPGGRSNQPQHF.

The V and J genes are TRBV7-9 and TRBJ1-2; 10 positions match TRBD1. J gave up 4 bases and V 6 bases, and 11 bases lay outside the gene matches. Germline values: CDR1 SEHNR, CDR2 FQNEAQ (reference sequence). The CDR3 runs 16 residues. CDR3 sequence: CASSPKSTGGPYGYTF. The CDR3 DNA is TGTGCCAGCAGTCCAAAGTCGACAGGGGGCCCCTATGGCTACACCTTC.

The rearrangement uses TRBV5-4 and TRBJ2-1, with 7 positions matching TRBD2. The CDR3 contains 15 residues. The V segment lost 1 base and the J segment 3 bases; nucleotides outside the gene matches: 4. CDR1 and CDR2 (germline): SGHNT, YYREEE (reference sequence). The CDR3 nucleotides read TGTGCCAGCAGCTTGACCGGGGGGATCTACAATGAGCAGTTCTTC. Translation gives CASSLTGGIYNEQFF. Full variable domain (outside the CDR3, taken from reference TRBV5-4 and TRBJ2-1): ETGVTQSPTHLIKTRGQQVTLRCSSQSGHNTVSWYQQALGQGPQFIFQYYREEENGRGNFPPRFSGLQFPNYSSELNVNALELDDSALYLCASSLTGGIYNEQFFGPGTRLTVL.